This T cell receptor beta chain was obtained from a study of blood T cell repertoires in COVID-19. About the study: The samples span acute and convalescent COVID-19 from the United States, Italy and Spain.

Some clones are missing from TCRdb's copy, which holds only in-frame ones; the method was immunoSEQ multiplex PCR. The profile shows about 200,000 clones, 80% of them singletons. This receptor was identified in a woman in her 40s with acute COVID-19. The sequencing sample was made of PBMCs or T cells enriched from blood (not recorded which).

Written as DNA, the CDR3 is TGTGCCTGGAGCTCTTCGGGGGGAATCCACACCTTC. Translation: CAWSSSGGIHTF. The chain combines TRBV30 with TRBJ1-2; tentative D call: TRBD1 (5 bases). V was trimmed by 3 bases and J by 12 bases, leaving 17 bases between them. CDR1 is GTSNPN and CDR2 is SVGIG in the germline V gene (reference sequence). This CDR3 comprises 12 residues.